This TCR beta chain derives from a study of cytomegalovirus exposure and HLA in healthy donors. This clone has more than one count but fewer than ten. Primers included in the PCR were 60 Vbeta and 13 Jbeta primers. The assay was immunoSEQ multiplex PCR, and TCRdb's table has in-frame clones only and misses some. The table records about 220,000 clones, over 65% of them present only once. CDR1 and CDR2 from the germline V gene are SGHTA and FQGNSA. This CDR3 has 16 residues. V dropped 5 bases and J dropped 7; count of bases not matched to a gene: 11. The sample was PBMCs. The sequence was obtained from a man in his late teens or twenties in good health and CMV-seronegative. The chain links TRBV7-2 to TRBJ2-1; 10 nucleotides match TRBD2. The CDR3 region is CASSDRSGRAWNEQFF. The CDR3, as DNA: TGTGCCAGCAGCGACCGAAGCGGGAGGGCCTGGAATGAGCAGTTCTTC.